The clone carrying this T cell receptor (beta chain) has at least ten counts. Its antigen is not identified. Germline lookup yields CDR1 SGHRS and CDR2 YFSETQ. The CDR3 sequence is 11 residues long. The V gene lost 3 bases and the J gene lost 8 bases, with 6 bases spanning the gap. The sample is drawn from a study of T cells in Graves' hyperthyroidism and ophthalmopathy. Study-level findings and limits: Most expanded thyroid clonotypes above 0.001 also appeared in blood.

There were TCR beta CDR3 regions amplified from RNA transcripts. HTBI primers drove first-round RT-PCR of the TCR CDR3. MiXCR was run by TCRdb on the multiplex PCR reads, yielding one entry per CDR3 protein. The sample contains 490,000 or so distinct CDR3 sequences, around 20% of which appear only once. The sample taken for sequencing was blood. This sequence joins TRBV5-1 and TRBJ2-1; D may be TRBD1 or TRBD2 (5 bases each). The source of this sequence is a man in his forties with Graves' ophthalmopathy. The CDR3 loop reads CASSSGHEQFF. CDR3 nucleotides: TGCGCCAGCAGCTCGGGGCATGAGCAGTTCTTC. Full variable domain (rest looked up from reference TRBV5-1 and TRBJ2-1): KAGVTQTPRYLIKTRGQQVTLSCSPISGHRSVSWYQQTPGQGLQFLFEYFSETQRNKGNFPGRFSGRQFSNSRSEMNVSTLELGDSALYLCASSSGHEQFFGPGTRLTVL.